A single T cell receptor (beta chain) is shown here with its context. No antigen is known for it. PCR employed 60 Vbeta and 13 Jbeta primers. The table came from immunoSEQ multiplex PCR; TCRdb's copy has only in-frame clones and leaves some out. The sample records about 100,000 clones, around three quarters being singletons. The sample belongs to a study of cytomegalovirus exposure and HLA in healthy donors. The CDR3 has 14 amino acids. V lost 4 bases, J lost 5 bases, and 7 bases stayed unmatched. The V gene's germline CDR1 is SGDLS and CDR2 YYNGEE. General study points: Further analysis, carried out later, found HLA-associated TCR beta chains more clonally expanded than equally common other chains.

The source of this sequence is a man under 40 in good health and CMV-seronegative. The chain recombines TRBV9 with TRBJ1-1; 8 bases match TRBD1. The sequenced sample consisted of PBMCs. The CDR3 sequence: CASSSPGGGTEAFF. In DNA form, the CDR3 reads TGTGCCAGCAGCTCCCCAGGGGGCGGAACTGAAGCTTTCTTT.